This paragraph reports one TCR beta chain. The data stem from a study of shared clonotypes between healthy human individuals. Running of the assay took place at deep level. Libraries were prepared by immunoSEQ multiplex PCR; TCRdb keeps only in-frame clonotypes and omits some of them. Found here are approximately 650,000 clones, about 95% of them singletons; the top ten hold roughly 0.1%. Naive CD8 cells lacked CD45RO, underwent positive selection for CCR7 and left out terminally differentiated effector memory CD45RA+ cells. The V end lost 5 bases, the J end lost 0 bases, and 8 bases lay between the germline ends. The germline gives CDR1 SGHAT, CDR2 FQNNGV. This CDR3 has 14 amino acids.

Sequencing was done on a sample of naive CD8+ T cells sorted from blood. This chain joins TRBV11-2 and TRBJ1-3; D is undetermined. The receptor comes from a woman aged 25-40 years in good health. This CDR3 reads CASSTATSGNTIYF. CDR3 bases: TGTGCCAGCAGCACGGCGACCTCTGGAAACACCATATATTTT.